This record concerns one T cell receptor beta chain sequence. In this sample, this clone turned up once. Its antigen target is currently unknown. Per-nucleotide qualities are absent, and no much larger clonotype sits a single base away. The data belong to a study of cytomegalovirus exposure and HLA in healthy donors (TCRdb year 2017). General notes on the study: The 700 or so repertoires of the first cohort and the 95 to 150 validation repertoires were produced on the same platform, according to a later analysis. The study aimed to test whether signatures of past pathogen exposure could be identified by cataloging public T cell receptors. Besides the first cohort of some 670 subjects, a separate validation cohort made up of 90 to 150 different subjects was used. High-throughput TCR immunosequencing, statistical association of individual TCRs with disease status, and machine learning were combined to predict cytomegalovirus infection status.

Taken from cysteine to phenylalanine, the CDR3 has 15 residues. Only CDR3 DNA is held: 45 bases, read in frame from base 1. V and J lose 0 bases and 4 bases, and a span of 12 bases separates them. CDR1 and CDR2, looked up from the germline V gene (reference sequence), are SEHNR and FQNEAQ. Study-level results and caveats: It was suggested by the authors that the approach could potentially be generalized to other disease states and immunological phenotypes. In vitro tests confirmed that a few of the cytomegalovirus-associated TCR beta chains recognize cytomegalovirus antigens. A later analysis lacked HLA typing for the validation cohort, so it scored co-occurrence in that cohort across all 120 repertoires. In a later analysis, TCRs clustered in the first cohort were found to also tend to co-occur in the approximately 120 validation repertoires, with over 90% of cluster scores above 0. Most TCR sequences were seen in very few donors, while some public TCRs were found in many individuals. A total of 150 or so TCR beta chains were listed by the study as associated with cytomegalovirus. In both the original and validation cohorts, the classifier was reported to diagnose cytomegalovirus status with high specificity and sensitivity.

Separate from the approximately 730-subject first cohort, the validation cohort of 90 to 150 subjects was the group to which the donors belonged. Library prep was done by the immunoSEQ multiplex PCR assay. As for the original processing: A statistical classification framework was built to diagnose cytomegalovirus status from the catalog of TCR beta chain sequences. The table comes from immuneACCESS by way of TCRdb, which keeps in-frame sequences with V and J called. Part of the clones is missing from these tables; in studies checked, under half for an unresolved V gene and the rest for unknown reasons. V, J and clone size are those of that table, while D and trimming were read from the DNA. For this sample the table gives about 120,000 clones, of which approximately 87% were detected only once. The ten biggest clones cover approximately 2.3% of the sample.

This clonotype was sampled from a woman in her 30s in good health and CMV-seronegative. Sequenced input: PBMCs. The chain was built from TRBV7-9 and TRBJ1-2; TRBD1 is a possible D gene, resting on 6 matching bases. The CDR3 region reads CASSLAGAWSYGYTF. Read as DNA, the sequence is TGTGCCAGCAGCTTAGCGGGGGCTTGGAGCTATGGCTACACCTTC. Here the CDR3 is joined to the reference TRBV7-9 and TRBJ1-2 genes, and the full variable domain is: DTGVSQNPRHKITKRGQNVTFRCDPISEHNRLYWYRQTLGQGPEFLTYFQNEAQLEKSRLLSDRFSAERPKGSFSTLEIQRTEQGDSAMYLCASSLAGAWSYGYTFGSGTRLTVV.